This T cell receptor beta chain was identified in a study of blood T cell repertoires in COVID-19 (dated by TCRdb to the early 2020s). About the investigation overall: The collaborator samples originated in the United States, Italy and Spain and spanned the acute and convalescent phases of COVID-19. Where available, HLA class I and class II types were obtained from metadata supplied by the sample provider rather than from assay-based typing. A freely available public database, intended as a resource for researchers studying the immune response to SARS-CoV-2, is where the repertoires were released. The samples were drawn from the first 160 participants of the ongoing ImmuneRACE study and from 950 to 1,500 subjects provided by 6 global collaborators. The material from the prospective study consisted of cDNA or gDNA derived from T cells, B-cell-depleted T cells, or PBMCs. A de-identified subject ID, COVID-19 status, age in years and sex were almost always included in the sample metadata. Deeply sampled blood TCRbeta repertoires from subjects exposed to, actively infected with, or recovered from COVID-19 were included in the dataset. Points the paper makes about the study in general: The amount of clinical and demographic metadata varied by source and participant and was provided uncurated.

A second Seattle source provided samples from volunteer blood donors who had recovered from COVID-19. Each collaborating institution followed its own protocols to collect whole blood in K2EDTA tubes. Collaborator samples were shipped for TCRbeta analysis as frozen whole blood, isolated PBMCs, or DNA extracted from either sample type. The immunoSEQ Assay, a bias-controlled multiplex PCR, was used to amplify TCRbeta CDR3 regions from genomic DNA. On the study's bioinformatics: Nucleated cell counts per sample were estimated from amplification of reference gene primers within the assay. To quantify the absolute abundance of each unique TCRbeta CDR3 rearrangement, sequence reads were collapsed and filtered. For each sample, productive Simpson clonality was calculated by taking the square root of Simpson's diversity index across productive rearrangements. Entries here come from immuneACCESS through TCRdb and include only in-frame sequences with V and J called. Some clones fail to appear in such tables; in the studies checked, an unresolved V gene covers under half of the shortfall, and the cause of the remainder is unknown. V, J and clone size were drawn from that table, and D and trimming were deduced from the DNA. This sample comprises about 240,000 clones, under 85% of them detected only once. The leading ten clones occupy roughly 2% of the sample.

Note on this clone: The antigen it recognizes is unknown. No qualities accompany the bases; no much larger clone lies one base away.

The V end loses 3 bases and the J end loses 6 bases, and a stretch of 17 bases separates them. The CDR3, cysteine through phenylalanine, is 15 amino acids long. The read is trimmed to its CDR3 DNA, 45 bases read in frame from base 1. Via the germline V gene, CDR1 is SNHLY and CDR2 FYNNEI. The chain is made from TRBV2 and TRBJ1-2; TRBD1 is a weak D gene call, 5 bases matching. Source material: peripheral blood. The sequence came from a man aged 25-45 years who had recovered from COVID-19. The nucleotide sequence is given as TGTGCCAGCAGTGAGATAGGGCAGGGTAGAAATGGCTACACCTTC. Translated, it reads CASSEIGQGRNGYTF.